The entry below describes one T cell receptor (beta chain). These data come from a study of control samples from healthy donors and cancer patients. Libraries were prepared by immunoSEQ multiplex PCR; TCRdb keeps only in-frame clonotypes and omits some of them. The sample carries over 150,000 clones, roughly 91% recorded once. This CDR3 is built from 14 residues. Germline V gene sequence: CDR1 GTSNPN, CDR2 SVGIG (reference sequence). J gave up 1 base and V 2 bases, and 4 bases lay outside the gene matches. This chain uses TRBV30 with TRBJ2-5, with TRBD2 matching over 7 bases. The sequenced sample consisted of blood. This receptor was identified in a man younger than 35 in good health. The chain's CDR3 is CAWSSTSLQETQYF. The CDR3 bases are TGTGCCTGGAGTTCGACTAGCCTCCAAGAGACCCAGTACTTC.